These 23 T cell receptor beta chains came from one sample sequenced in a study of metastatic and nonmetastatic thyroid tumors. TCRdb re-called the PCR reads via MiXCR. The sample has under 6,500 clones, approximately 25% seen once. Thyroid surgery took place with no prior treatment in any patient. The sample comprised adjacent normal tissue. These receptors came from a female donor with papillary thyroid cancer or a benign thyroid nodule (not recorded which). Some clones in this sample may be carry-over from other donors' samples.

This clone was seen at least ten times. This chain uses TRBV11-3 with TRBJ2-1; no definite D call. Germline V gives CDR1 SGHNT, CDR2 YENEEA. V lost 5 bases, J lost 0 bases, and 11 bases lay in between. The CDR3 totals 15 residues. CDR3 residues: CASSPRFGSYNEQFF. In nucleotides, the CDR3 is TGTGCCAGCAGCCCCCGGTTTGGCTCCTACAATGAGCAGTTCTTC.

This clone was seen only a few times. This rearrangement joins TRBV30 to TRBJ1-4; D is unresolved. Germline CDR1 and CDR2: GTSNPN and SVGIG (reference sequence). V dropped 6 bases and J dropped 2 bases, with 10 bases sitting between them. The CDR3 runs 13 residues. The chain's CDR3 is CACSTVTNEKLFF. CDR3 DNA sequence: TGTGCCTGCTCGACCGTCACTAATGAAAAACTGTTTTTT. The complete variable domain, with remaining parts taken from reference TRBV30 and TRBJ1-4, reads SQTIHQWPATLVQPVGSPLSLECTVEGTSNPNLYWYRQAAGRGLQLLFYSVGIGQISSEVPQNLSASRPQDRQFILSSKKLLLSDSGFYLCACSTVTNEKLFFGSGTQLSVL.

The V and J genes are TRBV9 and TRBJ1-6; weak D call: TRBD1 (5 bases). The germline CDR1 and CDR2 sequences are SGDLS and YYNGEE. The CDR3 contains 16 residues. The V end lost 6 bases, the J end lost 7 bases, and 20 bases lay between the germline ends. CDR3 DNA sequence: TGTGCCAGCACCGGAGAGGGTCCAGGGAGCAATTCACCCCTCCACTTT. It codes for CASTGEGPGSNSPLHF.

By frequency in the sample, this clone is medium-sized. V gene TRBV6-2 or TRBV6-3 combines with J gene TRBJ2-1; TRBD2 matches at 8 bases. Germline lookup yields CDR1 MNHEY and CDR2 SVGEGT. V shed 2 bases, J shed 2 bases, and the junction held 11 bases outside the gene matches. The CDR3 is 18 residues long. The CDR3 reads CASSYIRFKRETYNEQFF. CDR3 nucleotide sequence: TGTGCCAGCAGTTACATCAGATTTAAGCGGGAGACCTACAATGAGCAGTTCTTC.

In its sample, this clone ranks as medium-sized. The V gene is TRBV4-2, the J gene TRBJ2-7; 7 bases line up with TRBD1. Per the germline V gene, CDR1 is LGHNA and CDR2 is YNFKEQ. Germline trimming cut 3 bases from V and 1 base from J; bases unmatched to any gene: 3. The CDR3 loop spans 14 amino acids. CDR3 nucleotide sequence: TGTGCCAGCAGCCAGTCAGGGGGTTCCTACGAGCAGTACTTC. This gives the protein CASSQSGGSYEQYF.

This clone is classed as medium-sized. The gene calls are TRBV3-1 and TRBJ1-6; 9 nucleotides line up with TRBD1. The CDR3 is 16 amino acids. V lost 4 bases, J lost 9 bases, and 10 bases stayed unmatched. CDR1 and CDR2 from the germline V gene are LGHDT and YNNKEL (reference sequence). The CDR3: CASSPGPGQGPSPLHF. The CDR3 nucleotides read TGTGCCAGCAGCCCTGGACCGGGACAGGGTCCTTCACCCCTCCACTTT.

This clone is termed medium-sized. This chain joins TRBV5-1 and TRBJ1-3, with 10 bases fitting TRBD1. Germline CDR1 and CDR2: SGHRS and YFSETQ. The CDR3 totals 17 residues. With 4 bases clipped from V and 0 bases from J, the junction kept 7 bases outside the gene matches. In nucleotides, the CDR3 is TGCGCCAGCAGCCCCCGGGACAGGGGAGACTCTGGAAACACCATATATTTT. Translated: CASSPRDRGDSGNTIYF.

The CDR3 protein is CATSIGTSGRANTGELFF. As DNA, the CDR3 is TGTGCCACCAGCATCGGGACTAGCGGGAGGGCGAACACCGGGGAGCTGTTTTTT. The gene calls are TRBV15 and TRBJ2-2; the match to TRBD2 covers 16 bases. Germline V gives CDR1 LNHNV, CDR2 YYDKDF (reference sequence). Trimming removed 4 bases from V and 0 bases from J; junction bases left unmatched: 2. This CDR3 is 18 amino acids long.

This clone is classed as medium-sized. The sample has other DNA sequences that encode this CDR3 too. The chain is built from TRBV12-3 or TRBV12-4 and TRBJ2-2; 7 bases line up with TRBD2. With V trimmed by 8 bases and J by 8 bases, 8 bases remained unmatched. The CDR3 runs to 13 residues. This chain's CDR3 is CASRDGGRGELFF. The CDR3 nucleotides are TGTGCCAGCCGAGACGGGGGGAGGGGGGAGCTGTTTTTT.

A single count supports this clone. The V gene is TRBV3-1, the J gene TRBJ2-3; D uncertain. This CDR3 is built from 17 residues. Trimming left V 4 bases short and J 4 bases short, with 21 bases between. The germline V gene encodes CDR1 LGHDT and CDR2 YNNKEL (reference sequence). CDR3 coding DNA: TGTGCCAGCAGCCCCTACGGCCCACACGTCCGGGCAGATACGCAGTATTTT. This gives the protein CASSPYGPHVRADTQYF.

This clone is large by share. The CDR3 nucleotides read TGCAGCGTGTCGCGGGGATGGCCCAATGAGCAGTTCTTC. Its translation is CSVSRGWPNEQFF. This chain connects TRBV29-1 to TRBJ2-1, with a tentative D call TRBD2 (6 bases). The CDR3 consists of 13 residues. The ends were cut back, 6 bases at V and 6 bases at J, with 15 bases in the middle. Germline CDR1 and CDR2: SQVTM and ANQGSEA.

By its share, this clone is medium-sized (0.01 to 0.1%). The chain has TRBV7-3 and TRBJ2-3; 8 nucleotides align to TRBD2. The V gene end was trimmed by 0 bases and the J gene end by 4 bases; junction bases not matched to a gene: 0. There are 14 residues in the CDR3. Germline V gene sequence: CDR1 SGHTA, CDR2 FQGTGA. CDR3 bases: TGTGCCAGCAGCTTAACCGGGGGGGCAGATACGCAGTATTTT. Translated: CASSLTGGADTQYF.

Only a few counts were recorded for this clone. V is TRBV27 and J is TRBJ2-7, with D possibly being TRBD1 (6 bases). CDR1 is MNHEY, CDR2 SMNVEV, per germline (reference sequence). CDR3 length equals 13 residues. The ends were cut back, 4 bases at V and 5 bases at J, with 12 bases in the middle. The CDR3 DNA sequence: TGTGCCAGCAGTTCTTCAGGGGTCCACGAGCAGTACTTC. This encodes CASSSSGVHEQYF.

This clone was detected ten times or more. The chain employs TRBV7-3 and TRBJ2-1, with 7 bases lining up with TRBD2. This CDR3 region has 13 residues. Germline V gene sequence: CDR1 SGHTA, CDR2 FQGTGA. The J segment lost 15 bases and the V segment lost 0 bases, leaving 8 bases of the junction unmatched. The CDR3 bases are TGTGCCAGCAGCTTAACGGGTAGCGGGTATCTGTTCTTC. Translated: CASSLTGSGYLFF.

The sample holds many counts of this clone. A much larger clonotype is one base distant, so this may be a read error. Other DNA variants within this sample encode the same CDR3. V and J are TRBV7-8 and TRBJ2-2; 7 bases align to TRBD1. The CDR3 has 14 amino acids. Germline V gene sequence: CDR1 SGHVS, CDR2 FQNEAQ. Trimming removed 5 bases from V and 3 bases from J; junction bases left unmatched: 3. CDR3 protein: CASSLRGHTGELFF. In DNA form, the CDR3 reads TGTGCCAGCAGCCTGAGGGGGCACACCGGGGAGCTGTTTTTT.

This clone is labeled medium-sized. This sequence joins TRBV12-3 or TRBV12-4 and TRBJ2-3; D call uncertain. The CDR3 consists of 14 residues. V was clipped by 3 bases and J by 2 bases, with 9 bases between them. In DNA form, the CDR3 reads TGTGCCAGCAGTTTTGCTGGGTACACAGATACGCAGTATTTT. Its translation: CASSFAGYTDTQYF.

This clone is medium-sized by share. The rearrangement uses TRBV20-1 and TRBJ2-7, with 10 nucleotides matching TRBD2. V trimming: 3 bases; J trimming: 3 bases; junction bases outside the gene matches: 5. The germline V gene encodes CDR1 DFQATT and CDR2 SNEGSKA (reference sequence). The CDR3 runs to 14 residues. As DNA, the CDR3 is TGCAGTGCTAGTTTGGCTAGCGGGAGCTACGAGCAGTACTTC. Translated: CSASLASGSYEQYF.

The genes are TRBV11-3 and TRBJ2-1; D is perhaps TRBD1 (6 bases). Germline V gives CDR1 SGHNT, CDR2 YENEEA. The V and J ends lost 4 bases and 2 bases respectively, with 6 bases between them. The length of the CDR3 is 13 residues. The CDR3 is CASSWDTYNEQFF. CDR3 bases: TGTGCCAGCAGCTGGGACACCTACAATGAGCAGTTCTTC.

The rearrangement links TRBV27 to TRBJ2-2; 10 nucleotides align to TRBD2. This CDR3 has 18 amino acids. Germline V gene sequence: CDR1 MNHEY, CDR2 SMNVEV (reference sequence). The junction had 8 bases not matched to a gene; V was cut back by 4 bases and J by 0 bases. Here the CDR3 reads CASSSWTSGPANTGELFF. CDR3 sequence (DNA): TGTGCCAGCAGTTCCTGGACTAGCGGTCCCGCGAACACCGGGGAGCTGTTTTTT.

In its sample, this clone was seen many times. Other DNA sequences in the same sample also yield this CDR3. CDR3 residues: CSASGDYNEQFF. The DNA for the CDR3 is TGCAGTGCTAGTGGGGATTACAATGAGCAGTTCTTC. The rearrangement joins TRBV20-1 to TRBJ2-1, with D unresolved. V was pared by 3 bases and J by 4 bases, with 7 bases between. The CDR3 is 12 amino acids. Germline lookup yields CDR1 DFQATT and CDR2 SNEGSKA (reference sequence).

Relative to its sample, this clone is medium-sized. Written as DNA, the CDR3 is TGTGCCAGCAGAGCCGAGCGCGCCTATGGCTACACCTTC. It encodes CASRAERAYGYTF. The genes are TRBV6-1 and TRBJ1-2; D not certain. CDR3 length: 13 residues. CDR1 MNHNS and CDR2 SASEGT come from the germline V gene. V was clipped by 6 bases and J by 4 bases, with 12 bases between them.

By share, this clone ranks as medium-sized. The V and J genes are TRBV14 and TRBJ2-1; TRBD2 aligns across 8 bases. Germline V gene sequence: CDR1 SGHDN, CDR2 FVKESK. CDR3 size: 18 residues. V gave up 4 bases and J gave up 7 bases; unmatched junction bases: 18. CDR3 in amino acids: CASSPGAGVIVFGNEQFF. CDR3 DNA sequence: TGTGCCAGCAGCCCGGGAGCGGGAGTTATAGTCTTCGGGAATGAGCAGTTCTTC.

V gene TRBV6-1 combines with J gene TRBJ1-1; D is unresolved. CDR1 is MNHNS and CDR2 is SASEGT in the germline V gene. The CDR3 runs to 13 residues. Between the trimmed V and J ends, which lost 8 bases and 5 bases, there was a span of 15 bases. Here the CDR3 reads CASFPGGRTEAFF. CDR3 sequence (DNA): TGTGCCAGCTTCCCCGGTGGCAGGACTGAAGCTTTCTTT.